The present TCR beta chain was sequenced within a study of regulatory T cells in long-lasting Graves disease. Points from the study as a whole: Rather than thyroid tissue, only peripheral blood underwent study. The number of shared public clonotypes was higher in persistent patients (fewer than 3,000) than new patients (more than 850). TRBV28, TRBJ1-2 and TRBJ2-5 were segments that persistent disease favored.

Both iRepertoire HTBI primers and Arm-PCR of CDR3 regions were used to build the TCR beta libraries. TCRdb re-derived calls from the multiplex PCR reads in MiXCR, one entry per CDR3 protein. The sample consists of some 340,000 distinct CDR3 sequences, approximately 23% of them appearing once. Germline V gene sequence: CDR1 SSHAT, CDR2 FNYEAQ (reference sequence). This CDR3 region has 13 residues. Notes on this clonotype: The antigen is undetermined. At one end the junction does not follow the germline gene, possibly because of a read error.

The time point is: persistent/refractory GD, antithyroid drugs over 5 years with positive TRAb. Following extraction of RNA from PBMCs, that RNA was used to make the TCR library. V usage is TRBV7-7 and J usage is TRBJ1-5, with D hard to call. The sequences come from peripheral blood mononuclear cells (PBMCs), collected when the disease was refractory, from a patient treated with antithyroid drugs. This clonotype was sampled from a woman aged 35 to 49 with Graves disease. The CDR3 sequence: CASSPLGYQPQHF. The CDR3 coding sequence is TGTGCTAGCAGCCCACTCGGGTATCAGCCCCAGCATTTT.